This entry lists 29 T cell receptor beta chains sequenced from one sample in a study of T cell changes during pregnancy in multiple sclerosis. Produced via immunoSEQ multiplex PCR; TCRdb's table is partial and in-frame only. The data hold approximately 49,000 clones, with roughly 90% observed a single time. The sequencing used peripheral blood, collected after pregnancy. Receptors were obtained from a female donor in good health, enrolled as a control in a pregnancy study.

The V gene is TRBV27, the J gene TRBJ2-3; 7 bases line up with TRBD2. This CDR3 has 14 residues. With 0 bases clipped from V and 6 bases from J, the junction kept 3 bases outside the gene matches. Germline lookup yields CDR1 MNHEY and CDR2 SMNVEV (reference sequence). CDR3 protein: CASSLSVRGDTQYF. CDR3 DNA: TGTGCCAGCAGTTTATCCGTGCGGGGGGATACGCAGTATTTT.

The V and J genes are TRBV19 and TRBJ1-1; D might be TRBD1 (6 bases). With 7 bases removed from V and 1 base from J, the gap between germline ends came to 16 bases. Germline CDR1 and CDR2: LNHDA and SQIVND (reference sequence). The CDR3 is made up of 15 amino acids. For the CDR3, the DNA is TGTGCCAGTAATACTCGCGGGGGCTGGAACACTGAAGCTTTCTTT. As protein: CASNTRGGWNTEAFF.

The chain joins TRBV5-6 to TRBJ1-2; the match to TRBD1 covers 8 bases. V was pared by 4 bases and J by 2 bases, with 10 bases of the junction left unmatched. The germline V gene encodes CDR1 SGHDT and CDR2 YYEEEE. The length of the CDR3 is 16 residues. The CDR3 DNA follows: TGTGCCAGCAGCCCGGTCGGGCAGGGGGCGAACTATGGCTACACCTTC. As protein: CASSPVGQGANYGYTF. The full variable domain, with the rest looked up from reference TRBV5-6 and TRBJ1-2, is DAGVTQSPTHLIKTRGQQVTLRCSPKSGHDTVSWYQQALGQGPQFIFQYYEEEERQRGNFPDRFSGHQFPNYSSELNVNALLLGDSALYLCASSPVGQGANYGYTFGSGTRLTVV.

The chain is built from TRBV11-2 and TRBJ2-1, with 9 nucleotides matching TRBD1. There are 16 residues in the CDR3. Germline V lookup: CDR1 SGHAT, CDR2 FQNNGV. J was trimmed by 4 bases and V by 1 base; bases with no gene match: 5. The CDR3 loop reads CASSLGWTGEYNEQFF. The CDR3 region has the DNA TGTGCCAGCAGCTTAGGTTGGACAGGGGAATACAATGAGCAGTTCTTC.

The rearrangement links TRBV5-1 to TRBJ1-1; a possible D gene is TRBD1 (5 bases). Looked up from germline, CDR1 is SGHRS and CDR2 is YFSETQ. CDR3 size: 14 residues. Trimming took off 6 bases at V and 6 bases at J, with 18 bases between the two ends. This chain's CDR3 is CASISDRGAAEAFF. The CDR3 coding sequence is TGCGCCAGCATTTCCGACAGAGGCGCAGCTGAAGCTTTCTTT.

V gene TRBV5-6 combines with J gene TRBJ2-7, with D tentatively TRBD2 (6 bases). Trimming stripped 4 bases from V and 2 bases from J, with 19 bases between. The length of the CDR3 is 16 residues. From germline, CDR1 is SGHDT and CDR2 YYEEEE. The CDR3, as DNA: TGTGCCAGCAGCCCTCACGGGGGACCTCTCCCCTACGAGCAGTACTTC. Translation: CASSPHGGPLPYEQYF.

V gene TRBV6-5 combines with J gene TRBJ1-4; D remains unclear. The CDR3 runs 14 residues. Germline CDR1 and CDR2: MNHEY and SVGAGI. Trimming stripped 5 bases from V and 8 bases from J, with 15 bases between. The CDR3 bases are TGTGCCAGCAGTAGTACAGAAAACCGGGAAAAACTGTTTTTT. Translating it yields CASSSTENREKLFF.

The chain links TRBV28 to TRBJ1-2; TRBD1 agrees at 8 bases. The CDR3 runs 16 residues. V shed 2 bases, J shed 3 bases, and the junction held 8 bases outside the gene matches. Germline CDR1 reads MDHEN; CDR2 reads SYDVKM. This CDR3 reads CASSLLLGTGDYGYTF. The CDR3, as DNA: TGTGCCAGCAGTTTACTACTTGGGACAGGTGACTATGGCTACACCTTC.

The CDR3 bases are TGTGCCAGCAGCTTGGGGGTGTTAGGGGCTGCTAACTATGGCTACACCTTC. Amino acid sequence: CASSLGVLGAANYGYTF. V gene TRBV5-6 combines with J gene TRBJ1-2; maybe TRBD1 (5 bases). V gave up 0 bases and J gave up 0 bases, with 15 bases separating them. This CDR3 comprises 17 residues. Germline loops: CDR1 SGHDT, CDR2 YYEEEE.

The J gene is TRBJ2-1, the V gene TRBV6-5, with a tentative D call TRBD2 (5 bases). Germline V gene sequence: CDR1 MNHEY, CDR2 SVGAGI. Between the trimmed V and J ends, which lost 6 bases and 10 bases, there was a span of 10 bases. The CDR3 totals 11 residues. CDR3 protein: CASSLSGEQFF. As DNA, the CDR3 is TGTGCCAGCAGCCTATCGGGGGAGCAGTTCTTC.

CDR3 amino acids: CASSPGTETEAFF. In DNA form, the CDR3 reads TGTGCCAGCAGCCCTGGGACAGAGACTGAAGCTTTCTTT. V is TRBV7-9 and J is TRBJ1-1, with 7 positions matching TRBD1. Per the germline V gene, CDR1 is SEHNR and CDR2 is FQNEAQ (reference sequence). V gave up 5 bases and J gave up 5 bases; unmatched junction bases: 5. The CDR3 covers 13 residues.

The V and J genes are TRBV7-9 and TRBJ2-1, with D uncertain. V was clipped by 3 bases and J by 6 bases, with 9 bases between them. CDR1 is SEHNR and CDR2 is FQNEAQ in the germline V gene (reference sequence). The CDR3 has 13 amino acids. The CDR3 protein is CASSLVAGNEQFF. CDR3 DNA: TGTGCCAGCAGCTTGGTAGCCGGCAATGAGCAGTTCTTC.

The V call is TRBV6-1, the J call TRBJ2-1, with 12 bases identical to TRBD2. The CDR3 runs 16 residues. The germline V gene has CDR1 MNHNS and CDR2 SASEGT. V was pared by 2 bases and J by 6 bases, with 5 bases of the junction left unmatched. CDR3 DNA sequence: TGTGCCAGCAGTGAACAGGCTAGCGGGGGGGGCAATGAGCAGTTCTTC. Translation gives CASSEQASGGGNEQFF.

V and J are TRBV18 and TRBJ2-3, with a possible D match to TRBD2 (5 bases). Germline V lookup: CDR1 KGHSH, CDR2 LQKENI. Trimming removed 3 bases from V and 4 bases from J, with 11 bases in between. The CDR3 contains 14 residues. In DNA form, the CDR3 reads TGTGCCAGCTCACCCATCGGTAGCGCAGATACGCAGTATTTT. This sequence encodes CASSPIGSADTQYF. The variable domain in full, completed from reference TRBV18 and TRBJ2-3, reads NAGVMQNPRHLVRRRGQEARLRCSPMKGHSHVYWYRQLPEEGLKFMVYLQKENIIDESGMPKERFSAEFPKEGPSILRIQQVVRGDSAAYFCASSPIGSADTQYFGPGTRLTVL.

V gene TRBV7-9 combines with J gene TRBJ1-3; TRBD1 matches at 12 bases. The CDR3 length is 16 residues. The junction had 6 bases not matched to a gene; V was cut back by 5 bases and J by 4 bases. Germline V CDR1 and CDR2: SEHNR, FQNEAQ (reference sequence). The CDR3 DNA reads TGTGCCAGCAGCCCACCGGGACAGGGGGCAGGAAACACCATATATTTT. This translates into CASSPPGQGAGNTIYF. Together with reference TRBV7-9 and TRBJ1-3, the CDR3 gives the full variable domain: DTGVSQNPRHKITKRGQNVTFRCDPISEHNRLYWYRQTLGQGPEFLTYFQNEAQLEKSRLLSDRFSAERPKGSFSTLEIQRTEQGDSAMYLCASSPPGQGAGNTIYFGEGSWLTVV.

The chain combines TRBV6-1 with TRBJ2-5; 7 bases map to TRBD1. The CDR3 extends over 15 amino acids. The germline gives CDR1 MNHNS, CDR2 SASEGT. J gave up 7 bases and V 6 bases, and 14 bases lay outside the gene matches. This CDR3 is CASSNPTGDVGTQYF. The CDR3 DNA follows: TGTGCCAGCAGCAACCCCACAGGGGACGTAGGGACCCAGTACTTC.

This sequence joins TRBV7-6 and TRBJ2-7; 8 nucleotides agree with TRBD2. After removal of 3 bases from V and 2 bases from J, the junction contained 6 bases not matched to a gene. CDR1 and CDR2 (germline): SGHVS, FNYEAQ. The CDR3 has 15 residues. The CDR3 here is CASSFLPGGTYEQYF. The CDR3 DNA reads TGTGCCAGCAGCTTTTTGCCGGGGGGGACCTACGAGCAGTACTTC.

This clone has a handful of counts. The chain uses TRBV12-5 and TRBJ1-1; TRBD1 agrees at 8 bases. The CDR3 covers 16 residues. The germline CDR1 and CDR2 sequences are LGHNT and FRNRAP. The trim removed 1 base at V and 1 base at J, leaving 5 bases unmatched. The CDR3 coding sequence is TGTGCTAGTGGTTTGGGTTTAGACAGGGGGAACACTGAAGCTTTCTTT. Its translation is CASGLGLDRGNTEAFF. Full variable domain (outside the CDR3, taken from reference TRBV12-5 and TRBJ1-1): DARVTQTPRHKVTEMGQEVTMRCQPILGHNTVFWYRQTMMQGLELLAYFRNRAPLDDSGMPKDRFSAEMPDATLATLKIQPSEPRDSAVYFCASGLGLDRGNTEAFFGQGTRLTVV.

The V call is TRBV30, the J call TRBJ2-3; 9 positions agree with TRBD2. This CDR3 comprises 16 residues. The V and J ends lost 2 bases and 3 bases, in that order; junction bases with no gene match: 9. Germline CDR1 and CDR2: GTSNPN and SVGIG (reference sequence). For the CDR3, the DNA is TGTGCCTGGAGTCCAGGAGCGGGAGGTGGTACAGATACGCAGTATTTT. Amino acids: CAWSPGAGGGTDTQYF.

The chain recombines TRBV6-6 with TRBJ2-7, with unresolved D. This CDR3 contains 15 residues. Trimming took off 4 bases at V and 0 bases at J, with 13 bases between the two ends. CDR1 is MNHNY and CDR2 is SVGAGI in the germline V gene (reference sequence). Here the CDR3 DNA reads TGTGCCAGCAGTTCCCTGTCGCCGAGCTCCTACGAGCAGTACTTC. This gives the protein CASSSLSPSSYEQYF.

In this sample, this clone turned up once. The chain recombines TRBV27 with TRBJ1-5; 7 bases fit TRBD1. The CDR3 is made up of 15 amino acids. J lost 0 bases, V lost 10 bases, and 9 bases had no gene match. CDR1 MNHEY and CDR2 SMNVEV come from the germline V gene (reference sequence). CDR3 in amino acids: CATGRDRYSNQPQHF. The CDR3, as DNA: TGTGCCACCGGCCGGGACAGATATAGCAATCAGCCCCAGCATTTT.

As DNA, the CDR3 is TGTGCCAGCAGTGGCGGGACAGGGACCTACGAGCAGTACTTC. It specifies CASSGGTGTYEQYF. This chain joins TRBV28 and TRBJ2-7; TRBD1 matches at 9 bases. V lost 5 bases and J lost 2; bases outside the gene matches: 4. The CDR3 runs 14 residues. Germline V gives CDR1 MDHEN, CDR2 SYDVKM.

This chain uses TRBV18 with TRBJ1-2; D unresolved. The CDR3 is 15 residues long. V was trimmed by 1 base and J by 1 base, leaving 10 bases between them. Germline CDR1 and CDR2: KGHSH and LQKENI. The CDR3 loop reads CASSPLTALNYGYTF. The CDR3 coding sequence is TGTGCCAGCTCACCACTCACAGCCCTTAACTATGGCTACACCTTC.

The CDR3 protein is CASSPGLAGGWDTGELFF. In DNA form, the CDR3 reads TGTGCCAGCAGTCCGGGACTAGCGGGAGGGTGGGACACCGGGGAGCTGTTTTTT. The chain joins TRBV27 to TRBJ2-2; TRBD2 matches at 16 bases. The CDR3 runs to 18 residues. V lost 5 bases to trimming and J lost 3 bases; unmatched junction nucleotides: 6. Germline CDR1 MNHEY, CDR2 SMNVEV (reference sequence).

The rearrangement links TRBV27 to TRBJ2-6; 11 positions agree with TRBD1. The junction had 6 bases not matched to a gene; V was cut back by 5 bases and J by 0 bases. CDR1 MNHEY and CDR2 SMNVEV come from the germline V gene (reference sequence). The CDR3 sequence is 18 residues long. The chain's CDR3 is CASSPVGTGGSGANVLTF. CDR3 DNA: TGTGCCAGCAGTCCAGTCGGGACAGGGGGCTCTGGGGCCAACGTCCTGACTTTC.

Only one count was recorded for this clone. This chain joins TRBV7-2 and TRBJ2-3, with 7 bases fitting TRBD1. The CDR3 runs to 14 residues. The trim removed 0 bases at V and 7 bases at J, leaving 4 bases unmatched. Germline CDR1 reads SGHTA; CDR2 reads FQGNSA. The CDR3 DNA is TGTGCCAGCAGCTTAGCCAGGGGGACCCATACGCAGTATTTT. The encoded protein is CASSLARGTHTQYF.

The chain has TRBV5-4 and TRBJ2-5, with TRBD1 as a possible D gene (6 bases). The CDR3 is 13 amino acids. Germline CDR1 SGHNT, CDR2 YYREEE (reference sequence). Trimming took 7 bases from V and 5 from J, leaving 15 bases between them. CDR3 sequence: CASGQGPRETQYF. CDR3 in DNA: TGTGCCAGCGGTCAGGGGCCCAGGGAGACCCAGTACTTC.

This chain uses TRBV30 with TRBJ1-1; D ambiguous. Between the trimmed V and J ends, which lost 3 bases and 1 base, there was a span of 15 bases. CDR1 is GTSNPN, CDR2 SVGIG, per germline (reference sequence). This CDR3 comprises 15 residues. The CDR3 coding sequence is TGTGCCTGGAGGAGACCCCTCCCAGGGAACACTGAAGCTTTCTTT. Its protein is CAWRRPLPGNTEAFF.

This chain links TRBV6-1 with TRBJ2-2, with TRBD2 matching over 11 bases. CDR1 MNHNS and CDR2 SASEGT come from the germline V gene. The CDR3 length is 15 residues. The trim removed 6 bases at V and 3 bases at J, leaving 3 bases unmatched. In DNA, the CDR3 is TGTGCCAGCAGAATAGCGGGAGGGGACACCGGGGAGCTGTTTTTT. Residues: CASRIAGGDTGELFF.